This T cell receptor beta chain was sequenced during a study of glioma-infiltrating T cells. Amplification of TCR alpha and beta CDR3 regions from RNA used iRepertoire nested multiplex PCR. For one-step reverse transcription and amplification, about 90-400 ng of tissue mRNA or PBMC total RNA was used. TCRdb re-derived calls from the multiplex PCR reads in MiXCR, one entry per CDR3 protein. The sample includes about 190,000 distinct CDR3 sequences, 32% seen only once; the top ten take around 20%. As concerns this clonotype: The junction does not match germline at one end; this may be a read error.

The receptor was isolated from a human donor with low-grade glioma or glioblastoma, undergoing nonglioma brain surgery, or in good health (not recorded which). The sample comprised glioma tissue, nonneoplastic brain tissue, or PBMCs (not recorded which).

The CDR3 DNA reads TGTGCCACCAACAGAGGTGGCCTGGGCACCGAAGCTTTCTTT. It is translated as CATNRGGLGTEAFF. V and J are TRBV15 and TRBJ1-1; D unclear. The CDR3 is 14 residues long. Germline V gene sequence: CDR1 LNHNV, CDR2 YYDKDF (reference sequence).